These T cell receptor beta chains were read from a single sample in a study of blood T cell repertoires in COVID-19. Assay used: immunoSEQ multiplex PCR; TCRdb lists only in-frame clones, some missing. The sample lists tens of thousands of clones; 70% to 90% were seen once. Sequencing was carried out using peripheral blood. The receptor set was obtained from a man aged 30 to 39 with acute or convalescent COVID-19. Both conserved end residues are part of each CDR3. A D gene is named only where the DNA matches it firmly. Not all rows give a size; the values are once, few, many and, for expanded clones, a class.

DNA: TGTGCCAGCTCACCCGGCGGGGCCGGACTGTTCTTC
CDR3: CASSPGGAGLFF
size: many
V: TRBV18
D: .
J: TRBJ2-1

DNA: TGTGCCAGCAGCTATGGGACTAGCGGGAGGCTGTTGAATGAGCAGTTCTTC
CDR3: CASSYGTSGRLLNEQFF
size: .
V: TRBV6-2/TRBV6-3
D: TRBD2
J: TRBJ2-1

DNA: TGTGCCAGCAGTTTCTCCGACAGGGGCGTGGGCTACACCTTC
CDR3: CASSFSDRGVGYTF
size: .
V: TRBV28
D: TRBD1
J: TRBJ1-2

DNA: TGTGCCAGCAGTGAAACCGGGAGGTTAAAAGGGGAGACCCAGTACTTC
CDR3: CASSETGRLKGETQYF
size: .
V: TRBV25-1
D: TRBD2
J: TRBJ2-5

DNA: TGTGCCAGCAGTGAGGGGGGACCGAACACTGAAGCTTTCTTT
CDR3: CASSEGGPNTEAFF
size: .
V: TRBV2
D: .
J: TRBJ1-1

DNA: TGTGCCAGCAGTTACTCGGGCGGAGGGGACACTGAAGCTTTCTTT
CDR3: CASSYSGGGDTEAFF
size: .
V: TRBV6-5
D: .
J: TRBJ1-1

DNA: TGTGCCAGCACGCCAGGAGGGGCGAGGGGCACTGAAGCTTTCTTT
CDR3: CASTPGGARGTEAFF
size: .
V: TRBV28
D: .
J: TRBJ1-1

DNA: TGTGCCAGCAGCTTGAAGACAGGGGGAAACACTGAAGCTTTCTTT
CDR3: CASSLKTGGNTEAFF
size: .
V: TRBV7-2
D: TRBD1
J: TRBJ1-1

DNA: TGTGCCAGCAGCCAAGCGACATCTAACTATGGCTACACCTTC
CDR3: CASSQATSNYGYTF
size: .
V: TRBV3-1/TRBV3-2
D: .
J: TRBJ1-2

DNA: TGTGCCAGTAGTAGATTTCCACTAGCGGGGGACAATGAGCAGTTCTTC
CDR3: CASSRFPLAGDNEQFF
size: .
V: TRBV19
D: TRBD2
J: TRBJ2-1

DNA: TGTGCCAGCAGCTTGGTAGTGACAGACTTTCAAGAGACCCAGTACTTC
CDR3: CASSLVVTDFQETQYF
size: .
V: TRBV5-6
D: .
J: TRBJ2-5

DNA: TGTGCCACCAGTGGAACCGGGACAGGGGTGGGTGAGCAGTTCTTC
CDR3: CATSGTGTGVGEQFF
size: .
V: TRBV24-1
D: TRBD1
J: TRBJ2-1

DNA: TGTGCCAGCAACTGGGGCGATCCGAGCACAGATACGCAGTATTTT
CDR3: CASNWGDPSTDTQYF
size: few
V: TRBV7-9
D: .
J: TRBJ2-3

DNA: TGTGCCAGCAGTCAGCGACAGGGGATGACTTGGCCCCAGCATTTT
CDR3: CASSQRQGMTWPQHF
size: .
V: TRBV3-1/TRBV3-2
D: TRBD1
J: TRBJ1-5

DNA: TGTGCCAGCAGCTCACTATCTCGCAGGGGTGGCAATCAGCCCCAGCATTTT
CDR3: CASSSLSRRGGNQPQHF
size: .
V: TRBV5-6
D: .
J: TRBJ1-5

DNA: TGTGCCAGCAGTTTTACCCGACAGGGGAGGTTGGGGCAAGAGACCCAGTACTTC
CDR3: CASSFTRQGRLGQETQYF
size: .
V: TRBV2
D: TRBD1
J: TRBJ2-5

DNA: TGTGCCAGTAGTCCTCCACGGGACAGGGAACTCTATGGCTACACCTTC
CDR3: CASSPPRDRELYGYTF
size: .
V: TRBV19
D: TRBD1
J: TRBJ1-2

DNA: TGTGCCAGCAGCACTCACCCCTATAGCGGGGGCTACAATGAGCAGTTCTTC
CDR3: CASSTHPYSGGYNEQFF
size: .
V: TRBV9
D: TRBD2
J: TRBJ2-1

DNA: TGCAGTGTAGGGACAACCTATGGCTACACCTTC
CDR3: CSVGTTYGYTF
size: once
V: TRBV29-1
D: .
J: TRBJ1-2

DNA: TGTGCCAGCGACAGGGTTGATGGCTACACCTTC
CDR3: CASDRVDGYTF
size: .
V: TRBV30
D: TRBD1
J: TRBJ1-2

DNA: TGTGCCACCAGTGAAGGCGGAGCCTCCTACAATGAGCAGTTCTTC
CDR3: CATSEGGASYNEQFF
size: .
V: TRBV24-1
D: .
J: TRBJ2-1

DNA: TGTGCCAGCAGCCAGCCCCTGGGACTAGCAAAGGGGGATGAGCAGTTCTTC
CDR3: CASSQPLGLAKGDEQFF
size: .
V: TRBV5-4
D: TRBD2
J: TRBJ2-1

DNA: TGTGCCAGCAGCTTGCAACCGCGGGTCGACACTGAAGCTTTCTTT
CDR3: CASSLQPRVDTEAFF
size: few
V: TRBV5-4
D: .
J: TRBJ1-1

DNA: TGTGCCAGCAGCCCCAGCGCCAACAATGAGCAGTTCTTC
CDR3: CASSPSANNEQFF
size: .
V: TRBV11-3
D: .
J: TRBJ2-1

DNA: TGTGCCAGCAGCCAAGCCCGTCGACCTGGGGGGGAGACCCAGTACTTC
CDR3: CASSQARRPGGETQYF
size: .
V: TRBV4-2
D: .
J: TRBJ2-5

DNA: TGTGCCAGCAGCGTAGTGGCTAGCGGGAGTTACGATACGCAGTATTTT
CDR3: CASSVVASGSYDTQYF
size: .
V: TRBV9
D: TRBD2
J: TRBJ2-3

DNA: TGTGCCAGCAGTTCCTACTATAATTCACCCCTCCACTTT
CDR3: CASSSYYNSPLHF
size: .
V: TRBV6-6
D: .
J: TRBJ1-6

DNA: TGTGCCAGTAGTCCGACAGGGGCGGCGAGGAATGAGCAGTTCTTC
CDR3: CASSPTGAARNEQFF
size: once
V: TRBV19
D: TRBD1
J: TRBJ2-1

DNA: TGTGCCAGCAGCCGAAATTCCGGGACAACCGGCTACACCTTC
CDR3: CASSRNSGTTGYTF
size: .
V: TRBV6-2/TRBV6-3
D: .
J: TRBJ1-2

DNA: TGTGCCAGCAGCGTTAATACCGGGACAGGGGGGAGAGAGACCCAGTACTTC
CDR3: CASSVNTGTGGRETQYF
size: .
V: TRBV9
D: TRBD1
J: TRBJ2-5

DNA: TGTGCCAGCAGCTTGAACTCGAGAGGGCCTTTTTTGAATGAGCAGTTCTTC
CDR3: CASSLNSRGPFLNEQFF
size: .
V: TRBV7-2
D: .
J: TRBJ2-1

DNA: TGTGCCAGCAGCTTTCTAGGGGGCGCGAGTCAGCCCCAGCATTTT
CDR3: CASSFLGGASQPQHF
size: once
V: TRBV5-5
D: TRBD1
J: TRBJ1-5

DNA: TGTGCCAGCACGACACAGGGGGTCGAAGGCTACACCTTC
CDR3: CASTTQGVEGYTF
size: .
V: TRBV18
D: TRBD1
J: TRBJ1-2

DNA: TGTGCCACCTATGTCGGGGGCTCTGGAAACACCATATATTTT
CDR3: CATYVGGSGNTIYF
size: .
V: TRBV2
D: .
J: TRBJ1-3

DNA: TGTGCCAGCAGCTTAGCAGACAGTTTTGCTAGCACAGATACGCAGTATTTT
CDR3: CASSLADSFASTDTQYF
size: .
V: TRBV7-9
D: .
J: TRBJ2-3

DNA: TGTGCCAGCAGTCGGGACAGGGGAGGTGGCTACACCTTC
CDR3: CASSRDRGGGYTF
size: few
V: TRBV6-5
D: TRBD1
J: TRBJ1-2

DNA: TGTGCCAGCAGCGCGACAGTAAGGGCTTCACCCCTCCACTTT
CDR3: CASSATVRASPLHF
size: .
V: TRBV9
D: .
J: TRBJ1-6

DNA: TGTGCCACCAGCAAGGGGGTTTCGGGAAACACCATATATTTT
CDR3: CATSKGVSGNTIYF
size: .
V: TRBV15
D: .
J: TRBJ1-3

DNA: TGTGCCAGCAGAGAAACAGGGTCGGAGACCCAGTACTTC
CDR3: CASRETGSETQYF
size: .
V: TRBV6-6
D: .
J: TRBJ2-5

DNA: TGTGCCAGCAGTCCCCCGACGGGGAACACTGAAGCTTTCTTT
CDR3: CASSPPTGNTEAFF
size: .
V: TRBV6-6
D: .
J: TRBJ1-1

DNA: TGTGCCAGCAGCTTAGAAACCCCCACTTTCGGGTATGGCTACACCTTC
CDR3: CASSLETPTFGYGYTF
size: .
V: TRBV7-9
D: .
J: TRBJ1-2

DNA: TGTGCCAGCTCACCCGTTGGGGGAGGCACTGAAGCTTTCTTT
CDR3: CASSPVGGGTEAFF
size: .
V: TRBV18
D: .
J: TRBJ1-1

DNA: TGTGCCAGCACGAAGGGGACTGAAGCTTTCTTT
CDR3: CASTKGTEAFF
size: .
V: TRBV25-1
D: .
J: TRBJ1-1

DNA: TGTGCCAGCAGTTTTAGGGGGCAAGAGACCCAGTACTTC
CDR3: CASSFRGQETQYF
size: .
V: TRBV27
D: .
J: TRBJ2-5

DNA: TGTGCCAGCAGCCAATCGTCTCAGGGTGATCAGCCCCAGCATTTT
CDR3: CASSQSSQGDQPQHF
size: .
V: TRBV3-1/TRBV3-2
D: .
J: TRBJ1-5

DNA: TGTGCCAGCAGCTTAGTATGGGGACTACCTTACAATGAGCAGTTCTTC
CDR3: CASSLVWGLPYNEQFF
size: .
V: TRBV11-2
D: TRBD2
J: TRBJ2-1

DNA: TGTGCCAGCAGGCACAGGGGGAACACTGAAGCTTTCTTT
CDR3: CASRHRGNTEAFF
size: .
V: TRBV27
D: TRBD1
J: TRBJ1-1

DNA: TGCGCCAGCAGCTCTGACAGGGGCTACAATGAGCAGTTCTTC
CDR3: CASSSDRGYNEQFF
size: .
V: TRBV5-1
D: TRBD1
J: TRBJ2-1

DNA: TGTGCCAGCAGCCGGGACAGGGGGGGCACCGGGGAGCTGTTTTTT
CDR3: CASSRDRGGTGELFF
size: .
V: TRBV6-6
D: TRBD1
J: TRBJ2-2

DNA: TGTGCCAGCAGTGGTACAGGGGATCAGCCCCAGCATTTT
CDR3: CASSGTGDQPQHF
size: few
V: TRBV2
D: TRBD1
J: TRBJ1-5

DNA: TGTGCCAGCAGCTCGGACAGGGTTGGTAGAAAACTGTTTTTT
CDR3: CASSSDRVGRKLFF
size: .
V: TRBV7-8
D: TRBD1
J: TRBJ1-4

DNA: TGTGCCAGCAGTGACAACCTGAGAGCTAACTATGGCTACACCTTC
CDR3: CASSDNLRANYGYTF
size: .
V: TRBV6-1
D: .
J: TRBJ1-2

DNA: TGTGCCAGCAGCTACGGGACTAGCGGATACAATGAGCAGTTCTTC
CDR3: CASSYGTSGYNEQFF
size: few
V: TRBV7-2
D: TRBD2
J: TRBJ2-1

DNA: TGTGCCTGGAGCCGGCCAGGGGGGAATCAGCCCCAGCATTTT
CDR3: CAWSRPGGNQPQHF
size: .
V: TRBV30
D: TRBD1
J: TRBJ1-5

DNA: TGTGCCAGCAGTTTATCTGGGCTCAATGGCTACACCTTC
CDR3: CASSLSGLNGYTF
size: .
V: TRBV27
D: .
J: TRBJ1-2

DNA: TGTGCCAGCAGCTTAGGCAGTCAGATGAACACTGAAGCTTTCTTT
CDR3: CASSLGSQMNTEAFF
size: .
V: TRBV7-9
D: .
J: TRBJ1-1

DNA: TGTGCCAGCAGCTCGAAAAGACAGCCGTACTTC
CDR3: CASSSKRQPYF
size: .
V: TRBV11-2
D: .
J: TRBJ2-4

DNA: TGTGCCAGCTCTATAGGCGGGGGGGCCACCTACAATGAGCAGTTCTTC
CDR3: CASSIGGGATYNEQFF
size: .
V: TRBV18
D: TRBD2
J: TRBJ2-1